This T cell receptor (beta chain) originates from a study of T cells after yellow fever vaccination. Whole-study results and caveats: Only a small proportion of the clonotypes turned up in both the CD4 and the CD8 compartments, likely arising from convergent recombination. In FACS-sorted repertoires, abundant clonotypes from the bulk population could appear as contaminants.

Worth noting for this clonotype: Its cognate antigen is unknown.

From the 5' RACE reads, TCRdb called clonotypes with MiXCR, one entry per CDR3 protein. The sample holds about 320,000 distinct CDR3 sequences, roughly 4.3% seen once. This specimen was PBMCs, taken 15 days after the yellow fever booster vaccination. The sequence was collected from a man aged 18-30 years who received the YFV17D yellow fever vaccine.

The CDR3 nucleotides are TGCAGTGCTAGTAAAGGGGCGGGGGTACTGCGAGAGACCCAGTACTTC. Amino acids: CSASKGAGVLRETQYF. The chain recombines TRBV20-1 with TRBJ2-5, with 7 bases matching TRBD2. The CDR3 is 16 amino acids. Losses at the gene ends were 3 bases for V and 4 bases for J; bases not matched to a gene: 14. Germline lookup yields CDR1 DFQATT and CDR2 SNEGSKA (reference sequence).